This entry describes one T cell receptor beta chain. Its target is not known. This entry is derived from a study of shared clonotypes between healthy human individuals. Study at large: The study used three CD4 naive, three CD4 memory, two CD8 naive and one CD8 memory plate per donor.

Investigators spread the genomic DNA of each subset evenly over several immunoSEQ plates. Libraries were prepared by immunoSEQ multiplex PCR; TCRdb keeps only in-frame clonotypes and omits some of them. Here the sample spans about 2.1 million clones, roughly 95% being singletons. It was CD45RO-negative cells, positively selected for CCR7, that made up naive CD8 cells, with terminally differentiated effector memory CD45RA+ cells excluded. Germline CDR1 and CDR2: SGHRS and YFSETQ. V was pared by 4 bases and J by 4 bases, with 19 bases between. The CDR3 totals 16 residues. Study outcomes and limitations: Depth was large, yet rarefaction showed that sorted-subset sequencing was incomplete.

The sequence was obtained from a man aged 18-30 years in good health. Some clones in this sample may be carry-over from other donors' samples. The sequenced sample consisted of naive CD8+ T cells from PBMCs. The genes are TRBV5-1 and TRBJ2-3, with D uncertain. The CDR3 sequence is CASSHGYGRMADTQYF. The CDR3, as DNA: TGCGCCAGCAGCCACGGATACGGTCGCATGGCAGATACGCAGTATTTT. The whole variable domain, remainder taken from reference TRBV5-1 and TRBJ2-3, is KAGVTQTPRYLIKTRGQQVTLSCSPISGHRSVSWYQQTPGQGLQFLFEYFSETQRNKGNFPGRFSGRQFSNSRSEMNVSTLELGDSALYLCASSHGYGRMADTQYFGPGTRLTVL.